This TCR beta chain comes out of a study of blood T cell repertoires in COVID-19. Study in general: Acute-phase and convalescent COVID-19 samples originated in the United States, Italy and Spain. T cells, B-cell-depleted T cells, or PBMCs supplied cDNA or gDNA.

The germline V gene encodes CDR1 MGHRA and CDR2 YSYEKL. The CDR3 runs to 14 residues. Losses at the gene ends were 3 bases for V and 8 bases for J; bases not matched to a gene: 7. The data were produced by immunoSEQ multiplex PCR, yet TCRdb's version contains in-frame clones alone and is incomplete. The sample shows about 160,000 clones, around 74% of them seen only once. The V call is TRBV4-1, the J call TRBJ1-1, with 9 bases aligning to TRBD1. The TCR comes from a man in his 70s with acute or convalescent COVID-19. The sequenced sample was peripheral blood. The CDR3 DNA follows: TGCGCCAGCAGCCACCGGGACAGGGCGGTGGAAGCTTTCTTT. Amino acid sequence: CASSHRDRAVEAFF.